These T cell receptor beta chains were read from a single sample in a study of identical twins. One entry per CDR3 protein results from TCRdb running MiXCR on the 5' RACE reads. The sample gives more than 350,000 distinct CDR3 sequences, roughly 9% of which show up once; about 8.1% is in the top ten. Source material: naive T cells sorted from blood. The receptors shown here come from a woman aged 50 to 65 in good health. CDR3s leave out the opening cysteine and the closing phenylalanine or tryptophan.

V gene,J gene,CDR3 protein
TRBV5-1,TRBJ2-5,ASSTGPARVRETQY
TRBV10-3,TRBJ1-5,AISGTSIQPQH
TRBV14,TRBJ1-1,ASSQKRQAEAF
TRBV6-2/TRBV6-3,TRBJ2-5,ASSYSFFNQETQY
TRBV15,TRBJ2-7,ATSGRGGTGYEQY
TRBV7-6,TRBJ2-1,ASSLVIAGVNEQF
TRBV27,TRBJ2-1,ASQKVGDNEQF
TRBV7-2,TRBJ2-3,ASSPPFSFSSTDTQY
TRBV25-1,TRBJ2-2,ATRALEGELF
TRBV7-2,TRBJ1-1,ASSLVAGRGGYTEAF
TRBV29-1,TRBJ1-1,SVADRGPEAF
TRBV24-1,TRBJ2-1,ATSDEMGNEQF
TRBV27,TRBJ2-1,ASTLSGTVNEQF
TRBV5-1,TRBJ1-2,ASSSLNSRDLDGYT
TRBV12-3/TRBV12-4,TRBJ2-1,ASSFGTRRRRGNEQF
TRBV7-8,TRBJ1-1,ASSAKSLANTEAF
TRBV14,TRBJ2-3,ASSLQGVSTDTQY
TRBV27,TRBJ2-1,ASSSLSGTSRSLYNEQF
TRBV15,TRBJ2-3,ATSLGPSGDTQY
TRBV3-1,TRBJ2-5,ASSQDEVTQY
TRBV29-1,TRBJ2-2,SVGAGSPTGELF
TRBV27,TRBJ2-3,ASTTSSTDTQY